Below are 19 T cell receptor beta chains sequenced from a single sample in a study of blood T cell repertoires in COVID-19. The data were produced by immunoSEQ multiplex PCR, yet TCRdb's version contains in-frame clones alone and is incomplete. Of 320,000 or so clones in the sample, 89% were seen once. The sequenced sample consisted of PBMCs or T cells enriched from blood (not recorded which). These receptors originate from a man aged 55 to 70 who had recovered from COVID-19.

The V call is TRBV14, the J call TRBJ1-2; D gene ambiguous. CDR1 is SGHDN and CDR2 is FVKESK in the germline V gene. V lost 0 bases and J lost 4, with 18 bases in between. The length of the CDR3 is 17 residues. The DNA for the CDR3 is TGTGCCAGCAGCCAAGATAGCGGCAGACCTACATCCTATGGCTACACCTTC. The encoded protein is CASSQDSGRPTSYGYTF.

The rearrangement uses TRBV29-1 and TRBJ1-2; the D gene is possibly TRBD1 (5 bases). Germline V gene data show CDR1 as SQVTM and CDR2 as ANQGSEA. V was trimmed by 3 bases and J by 8 bases, leaving 16 bases between them. This CDR3 is built from 13 residues. The CDR3 is CSVDSGHQGGYTF. DNA for the CDR3: TGCAGCGTTGATTCTGGCCACCAGGGAGGCTACACCTTC.

The chain couples TRBV4-1 to TRBJ2-3; D call uncertain. The CDR3 runs to 17 residues. Looked up from germline, CDR1 is MGHRA and CDR2 is YSYEKL. V shed 4 bases and J shed 3 bases, with 20 bases lying between them. CDR3 coding DNA: TGCGCCAGCAGCCCCTTCCCGGCACCCCGGGTAACAGATACGCAGTATTTT. The encoded protein is CASSPFPAPRVTDTQYF.

This rearrangement joins TRBV24-1 to TRBJ2-2; D is possibly TRBD1 (6 bases). The V and J ends lost 3 bases and 6 bases respectively, with 22 bases between them. The CDR3 runs to 18 residues. Germline loops: CDR1 KGHDR, CDR2 SFDVKD. CDR3 coding DNA: TGTGCCACCAGTGATACCCCCGGACAGTTTCTGCGCGCCGGGGAGCTGTTTTTT. Encoded protein: CATSDTPGQFLRAGELFF.

This sequence joins TRBV6-5 and TRBJ1-2; no clear D gene. V lost 6 bases, J lost 0 bases, and 11 bases lay in between. The CDR3 extends over 14 amino acids. The germline gives CDR1 MNHEY, CDR2 SVGAGI. CDR3 residues: CASSKENTNYGYTF. CDR3 sequence (DNA): TGTGCCAGCAGCAAGGAGAATACTAACTATGGCTACACCTTC.

V usage is TRBV18 and J usage is TRBJ2-2; tentatively, D is TRBD2 (6 bases). This CDR3 is built from 15 residues. CDR1 is KGHSH and CDR2 is LQKENI in the germline V gene. V lost 3 bases and J lost 6, with 14 bases in between. The CDR3 here is CASSPRDPGPGELFF. The DNA for the CDR3 is TGTGCCAGCTCACCGCGGGACCCCGGGCCCGGGGAGCTGTTTTTT.

The gene calls are TRBV19 and TRBJ1-6; 7 bases match TRBD1. The junction had 3 bases not matched to a gene; V was cut back by 6 bases and J by 4 bases. This CDR3 spans 14 amino acids. Germline lookup yields CDR1 LNHDA and CDR2 SQIVND (reference sequence). CDR3 in amino acids: CASRPGQYNSPLHF. The DNA of the CDR3 is TGTGCCAGTAGACCGGGACAGTATAATTCACCCCTCCACTTT.

The chain is built from TRBV6-5 and TRBJ1-1; the D is unclear. This CDR3 has 15 residues. Germline V gene sequence: CDR1 MNHEY, CDR2 SVGAGI. The ends were cut back, 0 bases at V and 5 bases at J, with 13 bases in the middle. CDR3 sequence reads: CASSYSTGRRTEAFF. CDR3 nucleotides: TGTGCCAGCAGTTACTCGACGGGGAGACGGACTGAAGCTTTCTTT.

The chain couples TRBV19 to TRBJ2-1, with 8 bases that match TRBD2. J was trimmed by 2 bases and V by 5 bases; bases with no gene match: 11. The length of the CDR3 is 17 residues. CDR1 is LNHDA and CDR2 is SQIVND in the germline V gene (reference sequence). CDR3 in DNA: TGTGCCAGTAGTGCGCTTCACACTAGCGGCGCCTACAATGAGCAGTTCTTC. It specifies CASSALHTSGAYNEQFF.

This sequence joins TRBV6-2 or TRBV6-3 and TRBJ2-3; 8 bases map to TRBD2. Germline V gives CDR1 MNHEY, CDR2 SVGEGT. This CDR3 spans 16 amino acids. V lost 5 bases and J lost 0; bases outside the gene matches: 7. Here the CDR3 DNA reads TGTGCCAGCAGTCCCCGAATAGCGGGGAGCACAGATACGCAGTATTTT. Amino acid sequence: CASSPRIAGSTDTQYF.

This chain links TRBV12-3 or TRBV12-4 with TRBJ1-1; no clear D. V lost 3 bases and J 4 bases, leaving 9 bases between the germline ends. The CDR3 covers 13 residues. CDR3 in amino acids: CASSFGSGTEAFF. CDR3 in DNA: TGTGCCAGCAGTTTTGGTTCAGGCACTGAAGCTTTCTTT.

The gene calls are TRBV19 and TRBJ2-7; 7 nucleotides line up with TRBD1. Germline CDR1 reads LNHDA; CDR2 reads SQIVND (reference sequence). The CDR3 extends over 15 amino acids. V was pared by 6 bases and J by 5 bases, with 13 bases of the junction left unmatched. The CDR3 region is CASRSTPDRVNEQYF. CDR3 DNA sequence: TGTGCCAGTAGATCTACCCCAGACAGGGTAAACGAGCAGTACTTC.

The gene calls are TRBV19 and TRBJ2-5, with D uncertain. The germline V gene encodes CDR1 LNHDA and CDR2 SQIVND (reference sequence). Between the trimmed V and J ends, which lost 4 bases and 0 bases, there was a span of 6 bases. This CDR3 has 13 residues. The CDR3 DNA reads TGTGCCAGTAGTAACACGTACCAAGAGACCCAGTACTTC. Residues: CASSNTYQETQYF.

The CDR3 loop is CASSLDSVYYEQYF. The CDR3 bases are TGTGCCAGCAGCTTAGACTCCGTATACTACGAGCAGTACTTC. V usage is TRBV7-6 and J usage is TRBJ2-7; no firm D call. With 1 base removed from V and 3 bases from J, the gap between germline ends came to 10 bases. In germline, CDR1 is SGHVS, CDR2 FNYEAQ. The CDR3 has 14 amino acids.

This clone turned up a few times. This sequence joins TRBV29-1 and TRBJ2-5, with 8 bases lining up with TRBD1. The ends lost 8 bases at V and 0 bases at J; junction bases unmatched: 11. CDR3 length: 15 residues. CDR1 and CDR2 from the germline V gene are SQVTM and ANQGSEA. The CDR3 DNA follows: TGCAGCTACACAGGAGACAGGGGTCACCAAGAGACCCAGTACTTC. As protein: CSYTGDRGHQETQYF.

The chain carries TRBV5-1 and TRBJ1-2; 7 bases align to TRBD1. This CDR3 has 14 residues. The V gene's germline CDR1 is SGHRS and CDR2 YFSETQ. V dropped 4 bases and J dropped 4; count of bases not matched to a gene: 7. CDR3 amino acids: CASSELTGSYGYTF. CDR3 bases: TGCGCCAGCAGCGAGCTGACAGGGTCCTATGGCTACACCTTC.

With respect to this clone: Distinct nucleotide sequences in the sample also encode this CDR3. V gene TRBV3-1 (or the pseudogene TRBV3-2) combines with J gene TRBJ2-5; possible D gene TRBD1, 6 bases. V lost 1 base, J lost 2 bases, and 8 bases lay in between. Germline assignment: CDR1 LGHDT and CDR2 YNNKEL (reference sequence). The CDR3 has 14 residues. DNA for the CDR3: TGTGCCAGCAGCCAAGGGACAGCTCAAGAGACCCAGTACTTC. Translated: CASSQGTAQETQYF.

The chain is built from TRBV15 and TRBJ2-3, with TRBD2 matching 13 bases. V dropped 1 base and J dropped 1; count of bases not matched to a gene: 8. This CDR3 spans 19 amino acids. Germline V gene data show CDR1 as LNHNV and CDR2 as YYDKDF (reference sequence). The CDR3 sequence: CATSRGTSGSRRGTDTQYF. The CDR3 DNA follows: TGTGCCACCAGCAGAGGGACTAGCGGGAGTCGACGGGGCACAGATACGCAGTATTTT.

The chain carries TRBV7-2 and TRBJ1-2, with 7 bases identical to TRBD1. This CDR3 spans 13 amino acids. Germline trimming cut 2 bases from V and 8 bases from J; bases unmatched to any gene: 5. CDR1 and CDR2 from the germline V gene are SGHTA and FQGNSA. CDR3 nucleotides: TGTGCCAGCAGCTTAATAGGGGGCGCGGGCTACACCTTC. It is translated as CASSLIGGAGYTF.